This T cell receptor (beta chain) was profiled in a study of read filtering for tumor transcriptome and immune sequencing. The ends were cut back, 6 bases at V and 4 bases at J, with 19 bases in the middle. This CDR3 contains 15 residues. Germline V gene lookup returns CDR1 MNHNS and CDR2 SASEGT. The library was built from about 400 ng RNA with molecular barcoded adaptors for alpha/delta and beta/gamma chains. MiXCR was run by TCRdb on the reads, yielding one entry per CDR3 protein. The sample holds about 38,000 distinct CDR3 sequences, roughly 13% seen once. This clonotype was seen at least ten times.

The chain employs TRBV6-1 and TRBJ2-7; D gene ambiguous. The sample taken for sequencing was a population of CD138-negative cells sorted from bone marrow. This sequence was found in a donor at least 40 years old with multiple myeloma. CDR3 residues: CASRGTGSSVYEQYF. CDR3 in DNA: TGTGCCAGCAGGGGAACTGGAAGCTCGGTTTACGAGCAGTACTTC.